This T cell receptor (beta chain) was sequenced for a study of T cells after yellow fever vaccination. Whole-study context: SMART-Seq v4 Ultra Low Input prepared libraries from low-cell fractions.

Worth noting for this clonotype: Its antigen is unknown.

The CDR3 length is 14 residues. Per the germline V gene, CDR1 is SGHNT and CDR2 is YYREEE (reference sequence). The V segment lost 4 bases and the J segment 2 bases; nucleotides outside the gene matches: 6. TCRdb re-called the 5' RACE reads through MiXCR, storing one row per CDR3 protein. The data hold about 580,000 distinct CDR3 sequences, with around 17% observed a single time. Study conclusions and caveats: Booster samples showed a return of most primary-vaccination clones (approximately 96% CD4, approximately 88% CD8). Clonotypes shared by both compartments, CD4 and CD8, made up a small share. Contamination of FACS-sorted repertoires by abundant clonotypes from the bulk population could occur.

This clonotype was sampled from a man aged 18 to 35 who received the YFV17D yellow fever vaccine. Sequenced here: PBMCs, sampled around 5 days after the first yellow fever vaccination. J is TRBJ2-7 and V is TRBV5-4; 7 positions match TRBD2. The CDR3 loop is CASSLGGSTYEQYV. CDR3 DNA sequence: TGTGCCAGCAGCCTGGGGGGGAGCACCTACGAGCAGTACGTC.